This entry lists 20 T cell receptor beta chains sequenced from one sample in a study of CD8 T cells in ankylosing spondylitis. A single record per CDR3 protein comes from TCRdb applying MiXCR to the 5' RACE reads. This sample carries roughly 180,000 distinct CDR3 sequences, over 10% of them seen once, and the ten largest clones take about 15%. The sequencing input was blood, either unsorted or a sorted T cell fraction (not recorded which). All receptors derive from a male donor with ankylosing spondylitis or in good health (not recorded which).

This clonotype was recorded a few times. The CDR3 DNA reads as TGCGCCAGCAGCCAAGGGGGCGGGGAGAACACCGGGGAGCTGTTTTTT. The encoded protein is CASSQGGGENTGELFF. The chain is built from TRBV4-1 and TRBJ2-2; TRBD2 is a possible D gene (6 bases). V was cut by 1 base and J by 1 base, with 10 bases left in between. The CDR3 is 16 amino acids. Germline V gene lookup returns CDR1 MGHRA and CDR2 YSYEKL.

The chain employs TRBV12-3 or TRBV12-4 and TRBJ2-1; 12 nucleotides match TRBD2. The ends lost 4 bases at V and 0 bases at J; junction bases unmatched: 7. This CDR3 is 18 amino acids long. In nucleotides, the CDR3 is TGTGCCAGCAGTTGGGGTCCTAGCGGGGGGGTCTCCTACAATGAGCAGTTCTTC. Protein: CASSWGPSGGVSYNEQFF.

This clonotype was observed a few times. The rearrangement joins TRBV7-9 to TRBJ2-7, with TRBD2 as a possible D gene (6 bases). Germline CDR1 reads SEHNR; CDR2 reads FQNEAQ (reference sequence). With 1 base removed from V and 1 base from J, the gap between germline ends came to 17 bases. The CDR3 extends over 17 amino acids. The CDR3, as DNA: TGTGCCAGCAGCTTAGTCGGGACTTTACCAACTTCCTACGAGCAGTACTTC. Translated: CASSLVGTLPTSYEQYF.

The rearrangement links TRBV29-1 to TRBJ2-5; no clear D gene. The CDR3 is made up of 11 amino acids. Between the trimmed V and J ends, which lost 5 bases and 5 bases, there was a span of 9 bases. Germline V gene lookup returns CDR1 SQVTM and CDR2 ANQGSEA. The CDR3 spells CSVRTTETQYF. The CDR3, as DNA: TGCAGCGTTAGGACCACCGAGACCCAGTACTTC.

A few counts support this clonotype. This chain connects TRBV6-1 to TRBJ2-3; TRBD2 matches 9 bases. The V gene end was trimmed by 5 bases and the J gene end by 4 bases; junction bases not matched to a gene: 10. The CDR3 has 16 residues. Germline V gene data show CDR1 as MNHNS and CDR2 as SASEGT. CDR3 DNA: TGTGCCAGCAGTCCCCGGATGGAGCGGGAGGCAGATACGCAGTATTTT. This translates into CASSPRMEREADTQYF.

This clonotype came up a few times. The chain carries TRBV12-3 or TRBV12-4 and TRBJ2-1; TRBD2 might be the D (6 bases). V was pared by 5 bases and J by 5 bases, with 16 bases between. The CDR3 is 15 residues long. CDR3 residues: CASSPRSGRDNEQFF. The CDR3 bases are TGTGCCAGCAGTCCCCGTTCCGGGAGAGACAATGAGCAGTTCTTC.

This clonotype has a count of ten or more. This chain joins TRBV12-3 or TRBV12-4 and TRBJ2-7, with D possibly being TRBD1 (6 bases). CDR3 length equals 17 residues. Trimming left V 1 base short and J 2 bases short, with 18 bases between. The CDR3 bases are TGTGCCAGCAGTTTAGTAGGGGGACGCGGTTTACCCTACGAGCAGTACTTC. Its protein is CASSLVGGRGLPYEQYF.

This chain joins TRBV7-9 and TRBJ2-7, with no clear D. V lost 6 bases and J lost 1, with 7 bases in between. The CDR3 is 12 amino acids. The germline V gene has CDR1 SEHNR and CDR2 FQNEAQ (reference sequence). The chain's CDR3 is CASREGSYEQYF. The CDR3, as DNA: TGTGCCAGCAGGGAAGGGTCCTACGAGCAGTACTTC.

This clonotype was counted only a few times. V and J are TRBV12-5 and TRBJ1-1; D call uncertain. Germline V gene lookup returns CDR1 LGHNT and CDR2 FRNRAP. The V and J ends lost 1 base and 1 base respectively, with 13 bases between them. The CDR3 totals 16 residues. CDR3 in amino acids: CASGLATGLPNTEAFF. CDR3 coding DNA: TGTGCTAGTGGTTTGGCAACCGGGCTCCCGAACACTGAAGCTTTCTTT.

The chain combines TRBV6-1 with TRBJ2-1; D unresolved. Germline CDR1 is MNHNS and CDR2 is SASEGT. The CDR3 is 15 residues long. Trimming took off 4 bases at V and 2 bases at J, with 12 bases between the two ends. In DNA, the CDR3 is TGTGCCAGCAGTGCTCAGTTCCAGCCCTACAATGAGCAGTTCTTC. It translates to CASSAQFQPYNEQFF.

The gene calls are TRBV24-1 and TRBJ2-2, with D possibly TRBD1 on 5 matching bases. Trimming left V 0 bases short and J 3 bases short, with 19 bases between. The germline V gene encodes CDR1 KGHDR and CDR2 SFDVKD. This CDR3 comprises 19 residues. Here the CDR3 DNA reads TGTGCCACCAGTGATTTGAAGTCGGAGCAGGGAACGGACACCGGGGAGCTGTTTTTT. Translating it yields CATSDLKSEQGTDTGELFF.

This clonotype was picked up many times. This sequence joins TRBV6-1 and TRBJ2-2; 8 nucleotides align to TRBD2. Germline-derived CDR1 and CDR2 are MNHNS and SASEGT. With V trimmed by 6 bases and J by 1 base, 4 bases remained unmatched. The CDR3 loop spans 15 amino acids. This CDR3 reads CASRRAGVNTGELFF. Written as DNA, the CDR3 is TGTGCCAGCAGAAGAGCGGGAGTGAACACCGGGGAGCTGTTTTTT.

This sequence joins TRBV5-1 and TRBJ2-7, with D possibly being TRBD1 (7 bases). The CDR3 runs 12 residues. Germline V gene sequence: CDR1 SGHRS, CDR2 YFSETQ. V was pared by 4 bases and J by 12 bases, with 17 bases between. The CDR3 loop reads CASSGAGGQWYF. CDR3 coding DNA: TGCGCCAGCAGCGGTGCAGGGGGGCAGTGGTACTTC.

This clonotype was seen only a few times. V gene TRBV11-2 combines with J gene TRBJ2-7; 8 bases agree with TRBD2. Per germline, CDR1 SGHAT and CDR2 FQNNGV. Germline trimming cut 5 bases from V and 5 bases from J; bases unmatched to any gene: 11. CDR3 length: 15 residues. The CDR3 nucleotides read TGTGCCAGCAGCCCGGGGGGGTTAGCTTCCGACGAGCAGTACTTC. Protein sequence: CASSPGGLASDEQYF.

The V gene is TRBV12-3 or TRBV12-4, the J gene TRBJ2-2, with 9 positions matching TRBD1. The J segment lost 7 bases and the V segment lost 5 bases, leaving 14 bases of the junction unmatched. CDR3 length: 17 amino acids. CDR3 amino acids: CASSPEPGQGKIGELFF. The DNA for the CDR3 is TGTGCCAGCAGTCCAGAGCCGGGACAGGGAAAAATCGGGGAGCTGTTTTTT.

This clonotype was seen more than once but under ten times. This chain links TRBV6-1 with TRBJ1-1; D is perhaps TRBD1 (5 bases). Germline assignment: CDR1 MNHNS and CDR2 SASEGT. This CDR3 comprises 15 residues. V was pared by 5 bases and J by 3 bases, with 16 bases between. The CDR3 is CASSLGGHEYTEAFF. CDR3 in DNA: TGTGCCAGCAGTCTCGGAGGACATGAGTACACTGAAGCTTTCTTT.

The J gene is TRBJ2-5, the V gene TRBV5-1, with a possible D match to TRBD1 (6 bases). V dropped 0 bases and J dropped 4 bases, with 19 bases sitting between them. The CDR3 contains 17 residues. The germline CDR1 and CDR2 sequences are SGHRS and YFSETQ. This chain's CDR3 is CASSLDQGYIIVETQYF. Written as DNA, the CDR3 is TGCGCCAGCAGCTTGGACCAGGGGTATATCATTGTAGAGACCCAGTACTTC.

The V gene is TRBV20-1, the J gene TRBJ2-5; 7 positions match TRBD2. V was clipped by 5 bases and J by 1 base; unmatched bases: 10. Germline V CDR1 and CDR2: DFQATT, SNEGSKA (reference sequence). The CDR3 extends over 15 amino acids. The CDR3 nucleotides read TGCAGTGCTCGCACGACTAGCTCCATCCAAGAGACCCAGTACTTC. Its protein product is CSARTTSSIQETQYF.

This clonotype was recorded a few times. V gene TRBV10-2 combines with J gene TRBJ2-5, with unresolved D. V lost 6 bases to trimming and J lost 9 bases, with 14 bases between them. Germline V gives CDR1 WSHSY, CDR2 SAAADI. The CDR3 is 12 residues long. CDR3 region: CASRASTWAQYF. In nucleotides, the CDR3 is TGCGCCAGCAGGGCCTCCACCTGGGCCCAGTACTTC.

This clonotype was seen a handful of times. The rearrangement uses TRBV7-8 and TRBJ2-4, with TRBD1 identical over 9 bases. The V gene's germline CDR1 is SGHVS and CDR2 FQNEAQ. Trimming took 5 bases from V and 13 from J; bases not matched to a gene: 6. This CDR3 is 12 amino acids long. CDR3 sequence reads: CASSLRDRVQYF. The CDR3 region has the DNA TGTGCCAGCAGCCTCCGGGACAGGGTACAGTACTTC.